The entry that follows covers one TCR beta chain sequence. Its antigen remains unknown. Via MiXCR, TCRdb re-called the 5' RACE reads, giving one row per CDR3 protein. The sample records around 430,000 distinct CDR3 sequences, roughly 15% being singletons. The sample comes from a study of T-cell memory formation after mild COVID-19. The CDR3 length is 15 residues. From germline, CDR1 is SGHRS and CDR2 YFSETQ. The J segment lost 3 bases and the V segment lost 0 bases, leaving 5 bases of the junction unmatched. Findings and caveats of the study: Clones shrinking between day 15 and 85 showed a balanced CD4/CD8 split, and those that grew later tilted toward CD4+.

The chain recombines TRBV5-1 with TRBJ2-5; 7 bases match TRBD2. The sequenced sample consisted of PBMCs or a T cell subset sorted from them (not recorded which). The receptor's source is a man between 18 and 29 years old who had mild COVID-19 (a few samples of this study predate the infection). Cell type and time point are not known. CDR3 protein: CASSLGASGKETQYF. CDR3 bases: TGCGCCAGCAGCTTGGGGGCTAGCGGAAAAGAGACCCAGTACTTC.